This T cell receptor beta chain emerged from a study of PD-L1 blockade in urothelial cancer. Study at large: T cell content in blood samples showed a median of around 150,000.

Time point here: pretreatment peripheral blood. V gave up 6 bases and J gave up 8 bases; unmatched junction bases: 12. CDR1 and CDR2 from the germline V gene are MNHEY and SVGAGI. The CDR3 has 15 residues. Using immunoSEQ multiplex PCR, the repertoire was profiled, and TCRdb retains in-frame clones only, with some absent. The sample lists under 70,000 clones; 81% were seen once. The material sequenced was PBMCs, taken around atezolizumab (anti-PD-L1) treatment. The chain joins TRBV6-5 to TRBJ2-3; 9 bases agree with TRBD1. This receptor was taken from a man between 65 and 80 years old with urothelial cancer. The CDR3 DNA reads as TGTGCCAGCAGCGAGTCCGGGACAGGGTTACGTACGCAGTATTTT. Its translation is CASSESGTGLRTQYF.